Listed below are T cell receptor beta chains from one sample, sequenced in a study of T cell changes during pregnancy in multiple sclerosis. The table came from immunoSEQ multiplex PCR; TCRdb's copy has only in-frame clones and leaves some out. This table holds under 70,000 clones, 90% to 95% found once. Sample: peripheral blood, taken in the third trimester of pregnancy. The receptors were sampled from a female donor in good health, enrolled as a control in a pregnancy study. CDR3s include the opening cysteine and the closing phenylalanine or tryptophan. Fields, in order: D gene, V gene, J gene, CDR3 protein, CDR3 DNA. D genes are given only for firm matches.

TRBD1	TRBV30	TRBJ2-1	CAWSRDRGYNEQFF	TGTGCCTGGAGCCGGGACAGGGGATACAATGAGCAGTTCTTC
.	TRBV2	TRBJ2-2	CASGEQGVPGELFF	TGTGCCAGCGGGGAACAGGGTGTCCCCGGGGAGCTGTTTTTT
.	TRBV6-6	TRBJ2-5	CASSYFGQSQETQYF	TGTGCCAGCAGTTACTTTGGGCAGAGCCAAGAGACCCAGTACTTC
.	TRBV5-4	TRBJ1-1	CASSSLGGNTEAFF	TGTGCCAGCAGCTCGCTCGGGGGGAACACTGAAGCTTTCTTT
TRBD2	TRBV7-2	TRBJ2-3	CASSLLAGGGTDTQYF	TGTGCCAGCAGCTTACTAGCGGGGGGAGGCACAGATACGCAGTATTTT
.	TRBV27	TRBJ2-1	CASSLSGRNEQFF	TGTGCCAGCAGTTTATCGGGGCGGAATGAGCAGTTCTTC
.	TRBV25-1	TRBJ1-1	CASSEQAEAFF	TGTGCCAGCAGTGAACAGGCTGAAGCTTTCTTT
TRBD1	TRBV6-1	TRBJ2-7	CASETGLVYEQYF	TGTGCCAGTGAGACAGGGTTGGTCTACGAGCAGTACTTC
TRBD1	TRBV19	TRBJ2-1	CASSLDRGSYNEQFF	TGTGCCAGTAGTCTCGACAGGGGGTCCTACAATGAGCAGTTCTTC
.	TRBV5-6	TRBJ2-5	CASSLWGAQETQYF	TGTGCCAGCAGCTTGTGGGGAGCCCAAGAGACCCAGTACTTC
.	TRBV19	TRBJ2-7	CASSIRAQGHRSYEQYF	TGTGCCAGCTCAATAAGGGCACAGGGTCACAGATCCTACGAGCAGTACTTC
.	TRBV6-1	TRBJ2-7	CASIVQSFSYEQYF	TGTGCCAGCATTGTACAGAGCTTCTCCTACGAGCAGTACTTC
.	TRBV7-6	TRBJ1-3	CASESISGNTIYF	TGTGCCAGCGAGTCGATCTCTGGAAACACCATATATTTT
TRBD2	TRBV10-3	TRBJ2-7	CAISEGSLLAAEYEQYF	TGTGCCATCAGTGAGGGTTCTCTCCTAGCGGCAGAGTACGAGCAGTACTTC
TRBD2	TRBV18	TRBJ2-1	CASSPLPSGRGGLNEQFF	TGTGCCAGCTCACCACTCCCCTCCGGGCGGGGGGGCCTGAATGAGCAGTTCTTC
TRBD2	TRBV28	TRBJ2-1	CASSLRIARTSDDNEQFF	TGTGCCAGCAGTTTACGGATAGCCCGGACTAGCGACGACAATGAGCAGTTCTTC